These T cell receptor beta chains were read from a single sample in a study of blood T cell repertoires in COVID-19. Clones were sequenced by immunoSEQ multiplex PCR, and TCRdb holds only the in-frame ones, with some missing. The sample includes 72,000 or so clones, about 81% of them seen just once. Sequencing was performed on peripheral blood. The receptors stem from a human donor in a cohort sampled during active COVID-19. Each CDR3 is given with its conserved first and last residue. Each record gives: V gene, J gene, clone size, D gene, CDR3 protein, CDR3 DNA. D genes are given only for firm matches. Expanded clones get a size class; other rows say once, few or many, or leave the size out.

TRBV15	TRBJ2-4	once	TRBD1	CATSDRGLGNIQYF	TGTGCCACCAGCGACAGGGGCCTCGGAAACATTCAGTACTTC
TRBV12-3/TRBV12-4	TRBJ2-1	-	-	CASSPHRVDEQFF	TGTGCCAGCAGTCCCCATCGGGTGGATGAGCAGTTCTTC
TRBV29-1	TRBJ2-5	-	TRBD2	CSVALAGVETQYF	TGCAGCGTTGCTCTAGCGGGAGTAGAGACCCAGTACTTC
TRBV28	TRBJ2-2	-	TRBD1	CASSLGQGRIGELFF	TGTGCCAGCAGTCTAGGACAGGGGAGGATCGGGGAGCTGTTTTTT
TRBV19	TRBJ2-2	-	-	CASSRQLTNTGELFF	TGTGCCAGTAGTAGACAGCTAACTAACACCGGGGAGCTGTTTTTT
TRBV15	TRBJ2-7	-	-	CATSSPGDSGSSYEQYF	TGTGCCACCAGCAGCCCCGGGGACAGCGGGAGCTCCTACGAGCAGTACTTC
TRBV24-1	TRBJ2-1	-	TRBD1	CATSDPGTGYNEQFF	TGTGCCACCAGTGATCCCGGGACAGGGTACAATGAGCAGTTCTTC
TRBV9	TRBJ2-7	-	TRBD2	CASSVSGTSGSEQYF	TGTGCCAGCAGCGTCTCCGGGACTAGCGGGAGCGAGCAGTACTTC
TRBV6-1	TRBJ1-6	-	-	CASSEGYSGGNSPLHF	TGTGCCAGCAGTGAAGGGTATTCGGGGGGTAATTCACCCCTCCACTTT
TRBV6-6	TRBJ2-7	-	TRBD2	CASRMESGSSEQYF	TGTGCCAGCAGAATGGAAAGCGGGAGTAGCGAGCAGTACTTC
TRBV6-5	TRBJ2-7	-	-	CASSYHGTSYEQYF	TGTGCCAGCAGTTACCACGGGACAAGTTACGAGCAGTACTTC
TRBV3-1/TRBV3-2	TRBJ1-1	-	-	CASSQDHRAFF	TGTGCCAGCAGCCAAGATCATAGAGCTTTCTTT
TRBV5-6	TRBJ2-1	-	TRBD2	CASSARGSGAYNEQFF	TGTGCCAGCAGCGCCCGGGGTAGCGGGGCATACAATGAGCAGTTCTTC
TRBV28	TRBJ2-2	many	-	CASYTGTPNTGELFF	TGTGCCAGCTATACCGGGACTCCCAACACCGGGGAGCTGTTTTTT
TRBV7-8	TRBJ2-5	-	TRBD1	CASSLDRGQEGTQYF	TGTGCCAGCAGCTTAGACAGGGGGCAGGAGGGGACCCAGTACTTC
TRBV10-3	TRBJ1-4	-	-	CAISESGGASEKLFF	TGTGCCATCAGTGAGTCCGGGGGAGCGTCTGAAAAACTGTTTTTT
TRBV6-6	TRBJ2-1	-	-	CASSRTALSYNEQFF	TGTGCCAGCAGTAGGACTGCCCTCTCCTACAATGAGCAGTTCTTC
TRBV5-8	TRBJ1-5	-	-	CASSPVGARSSQHF	TGTGCCAGCAGCCCAGTAGGGGCCCGTTCGAGCCAGCATTTT
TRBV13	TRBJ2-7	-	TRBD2	CASSLAGLAIYEQYF	TGTGCCAGCAGCTTGGCGGGACTAGCGATCTACGAGCAGTACTTC
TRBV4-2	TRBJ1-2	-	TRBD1	CASSQDAETGHYGYTF	TGTGCCAGCAGCCAAGATGCAGAGACAGGGCACTATGGCTACACCTTC
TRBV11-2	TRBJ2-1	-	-	CASSLSSHNEQFF	TGTGCCAGCAGCTTAAGTAGCCACAATGAGCAGTTCTTC
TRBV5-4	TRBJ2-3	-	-	CASSRTPIALEADTQYF	TGTGCCAGCAGCCGCACCCCCATAGCTCTAGAGGCAGATACGCAGTATTTT
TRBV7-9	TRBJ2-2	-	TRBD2	CASNQSPSGRGTGELFF	TGTGCCAGCAACCAATCACCTAGCGGGAGGGGCACCGGGGAGCTGTTTTTT
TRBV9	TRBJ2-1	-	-	CASSVWAGPYNEQFF	TGTGCCAGCAGCGTGTGGGCAGGGCCCTACAATGAGCAGTTCTTC